This T cell receptor (beta chain) was observed in a study of regulatory T cells in long-lasting Graves disease. Study overall: The definition of persistent Graves' disease was over 5 years of antithyroid drugs with positive TSH receptor antibodies. Overall study results and limits: Persistent Graves' patients had lower TCR diversity than newly diagnosed ones.

The CDR3 is made up of 13 amino acids. V was pared by 0 bases and J by 4 bases, with 6 bases between. In germline, CDR1 is DFQATT, CDR2 SNEGSKA (reference sequence). There are many counts of this clonotype. Its antigen is unknown. Time point: persistent/refractory GD, antithyroid drugs over 5 years with positive TRAb. RNA isolated from PBMCs was used to make the TCR library. Arm-PCR with iRepertoire HTBI primers amplified the CDR3 regions for these TCR beta libraries. One entry per CDR3 protein results from TCRdb running MiXCR on the multiplex PCR reads. The table shows around 400,000 distinct CDR3 sequences, with about 25% occurring only once.

The chain is built from TRBV20-1 and TRBJ2-2, with D hard to call. The TCR sequence derives from a female donor with Graves disease. This specimen consisted of peripheral blood mononuclear cells (PBMCs), obtained when the disease was refractory, from a patient treated with antithyroid drugs. The DNA of the CDR3 is TGCAGTGCTAGAGACGGGTCCACCGGGGAGCTGTTTTTT. Its protein is CSARDGSTGELFF.